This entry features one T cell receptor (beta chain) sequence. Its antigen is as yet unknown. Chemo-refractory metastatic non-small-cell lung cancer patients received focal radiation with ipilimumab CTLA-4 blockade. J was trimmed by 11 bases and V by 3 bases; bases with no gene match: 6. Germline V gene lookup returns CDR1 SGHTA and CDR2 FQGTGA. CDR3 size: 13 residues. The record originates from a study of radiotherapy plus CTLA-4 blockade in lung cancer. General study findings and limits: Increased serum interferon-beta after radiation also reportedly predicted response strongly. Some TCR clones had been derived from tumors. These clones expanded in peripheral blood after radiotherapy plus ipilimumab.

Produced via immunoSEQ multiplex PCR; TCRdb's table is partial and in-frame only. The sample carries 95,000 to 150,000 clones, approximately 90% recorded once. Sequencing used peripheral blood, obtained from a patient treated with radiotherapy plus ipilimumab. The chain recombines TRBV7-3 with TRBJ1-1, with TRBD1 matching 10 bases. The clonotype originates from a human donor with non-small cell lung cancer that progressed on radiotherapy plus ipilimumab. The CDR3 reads CASSLDRGFDAFF. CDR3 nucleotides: TGTGCCAGCAGCTTGGACAGGGGGTTCGATGCTTTCTTT. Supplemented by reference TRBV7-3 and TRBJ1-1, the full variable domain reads GAGVSQTPSNKVTEKGKYVELRCDPISGHTALYWYRQSLGQGPEFLIYFQGTGAADDSGLPNDRFFAVRPEGSVSTLKIQRTERGDSAVYLCASSLDRGFDAFFGQGTRLTVV.